This note documents a single T cell receptor (beta chain) sequence. Its antigen is as yet unknown. These data originate in a study of post-analysis software for immune sequencing data. About the research overall: Included among the disease courses, which were recorded for the cohort, were relapsing-remitting, secondary progressive and progressive-relapsing multiple sclerosis.

The CDR3 sequence is 15 residues long. Germline V CDR1 and CDR2: DFQATT, SNEGSKA (reference sequence). J lost 1 base, V lost 0 bases, and 4 bases had no gene match. Included in the TCR beta cDNA libraries were unique molecular identifiers. Once about 0.85 to 11 million T cells were used, about 490,000 cDNA molecules resulted. Each CDR3 protein is one row after TCRdb ran MiXCR on the PCR reads. This table has about 460,000 distinct CDR3 sequences, around 40% appearing once. Whole-study findings and limits: In patients, about 5 TRBV segments were more frequent than in controls, with TRBV5-6, TRBV5-1 and TRBV20-1 among them.

The sequencing sample was made of blood. This sequence joins TRBV20-1 and TRBJ1-2, with TRBD1 matching 8 bases. This TCR was recovered from a girl between 5 and 17 years old with multiple sclerosis. The CDR3 region has the DNA TGCAGTGCTAGAGATCCGGACAGGGTTAACTATGGCTACACCTTC. Translation: CSARDPDRVNYGYTF.